This is a list of T cell receptor beta chains from one sample in a study of OX40 agonist ivuxolimab in advanced cancers. Using immunoSEQ multiplex PCR, the repertoire was profiled, and TCRdb retains in-frame clones only, with some absent. The table lists fewer than 120,000 clones, approximately 89% of them singletons. Here the sequenced sample was CD4+ or CD8+ T cells sorted from blood, taken in a trial of the OX40 agonist ivuxolimab. The receptors come from an adult with an advanced solid tumor such as melanoma, head and neck, liver or kidney cancer. The CDR3 runs from the conserved cysteine through the conserved F or W. D genes are given only for firm matches. Expanded clones are given a class, and other clones once, few, many or no size at all.

TRBV15,.,TRBJ2-5,TRBD2,TGTGCCACCAGCAGAGGACTAGCGGGAGTCACGCAAGAGACCCAGTACTTC,CATSRGLAGVTQETQYF
TRBV10-3,.,TRBJ2-5,.,TGTGCCATCAGTGAGTCCAGGGGAGAGACCCAGTACTTC,CAISESRGETQYF
TRBV10-3,.,TRBJ2-7,.,TGTGCCATCAGTCCCGGGACTGGTACCTACGAGCAGTACTTC,CAISPGTGTYEQYF
TRBV10-3,few,TRBJ1-5,.,TGTGCCACCAAAGAGGGCCTCGAGAACAATCAGCCCCAGCATTTT,CATKEGLENNQPQHF
TRBV6-1,.,TRBJ2-3,.,TGTGCCAGCAGTGGATTGACAGGTCATACGCAGTATTTT,CASSGLTGHTQYF
TRBV27,once,TRBJ2-1,TRBD2,TGTGCCAGCAGTTCCGGACTAGTAAACTCGAATGAGCAGTTCTTC,CASSSGLVNSNEQFF
TRBV15,.,TRBJ1-5,.,TGTGCCACCAGCGGCAGGGAGGAATCACAGCCCCAGCATTTT,CATSGREESQPQHF
TRBV19,.,TRBJ2-6,.,TGTGCCAGTAGTTCGGGTGGGGAAGCTGGGGCCAACGTCCTGACTTTC,CASSSGGEAGANVLTF
TRBV4-1,.,TRBJ2-5,TRBD2,TGCGCCAGCAGCCATGGACTAGCGGGGGAGACCCAGTACTTC,CASSHGLAGETQYF
TRBV29-1,.,TRBJ2-1,TRBD2,TGCAGCTGTCACGGCGGGGGGTCAACCTACAATGAGCAGTTCTTC,CSCHGGGSTYNEQFF
TRBV2,.,TRBJ1-2,.,TGTGCCAGCAGTGGGATCAACCCTGTGGGGGCCTATGGCTACACCTTC,CASSGINPVGAYGYTF
TRBV28,.,TRBJ1-1,.,TGTGCCACCCATGGACAGTTTAACACTGAAGCTTTCTTT,CATHGQFNTEAFF
TRBV6-5,.,TRBJ1-6,.,TGTGCCAGCAGTTCCCTTAATTCACCCCTCCACTTT,CASSSLNSPLHF
TRBV4-3,.,TRBJ2-7,TRBD2,TGCGCCAGCAGCCAAGATAGAACTAGCGGCACCTACGAGCAGTACTTC,CASSQDRTSGTYEQYF
TRBV19,.,TRBJ2-1,TRBD1,TGTGCCAGTAGTATGGACAGGGCCCGCTCCTACAATGAGCAGTTCTTC,CASSMDRARSYNEQFF
TRBV7-7,.,TRBJ2-5,.,TGTGCTAGCAGCCCCCTTGGGGGGGCAGAGACCCAGTACTTC,CASSPLGGAETQYF
TRBV5-1,.,TRBJ1-1,TRBD1,TGCGCCAGCAGCTCGGGGACAGGCATGAACACTGAAGCTTTCTTT,CASSSGTGMNTEAFF
TRBV11-2,many,TRBJ1-1,.,TGTGCCAGCAGCTTAGAATTTGGCAAGCTGCACACTGAAGCTTTCTTT,CASSLEFGKLHTEAFF
TRBV27,.,TRBJ1-1,.,TGTGCCAGCAGTTTATTTCGGGGGTTGCCCGAGGATGAAGCTTTCTTT,CASSLFRGLPEDEAFF
TRBV4-1,.,TRBJ2-5,TRBD1,TGCGCCAGCAGCCAAGATGCCGGACAGGGGGCGTCCCTCCAAGAGACCCAGTACTTC,CASSQDAGQGASLQETQYF
TRBV6-1,.,TRBJ2-5,.,TGTGCCAGCAGTGAAGGTGAGCCTGCCCAGTACTTC,CASSEGEPAQYF
TRBV6-5,.,TRBJ2-3,.,TGTGCCAGCAGTTACTCGAGGGGAGGTACAGATACGCAGTATTTT,CASSYSRGGTDTQYF
TRBV7-9,.,TRBJ2-1,.,TGTGCCAGCACCTTGATGGTTAGCAATGAGCAGTTCTTC,CASTLMVSNEQFF
TRBV11-1,.,TRBJ2-7,.,TGTGCCAGCAGCTTAGCGTTCACATCCTACGAGCAGTACTTC,CASSLAFTSYEQYF
TRBV6-6,.,TRBJ1-1,.,TGTGCCACTTCCTGGACAGACAACACTGAAGCTTTCTTT,CATSWTDNTEAFF
TRBV11-3,.,TRBJ2-2,.,TGTGCCAGCAGCTTAGAGGTCGGGGAGCTGTTTTTT,CASSLEVGELFF
TRBV11-2,.,TRBJ2-5,TRBD1,TGTGCCAGCAGCTTAGCCAGGGGGCTTGAGACCCAGTACTTC,CASSLARGLETQYF
TRBV6-5,.,TRBJ2-7,TRBD1,TGTGCCAGCAGTCCTAAACAGGGGGCGTTGCAGTACTTC,CASSPKQGALQYF
TRBV7-2,.,TRBJ2-3,TRBD2,TGTGCCAGCAGCTTGACTAGCGTCCAAACAGATACGCAGTATTTT,CASSLTSVQTDTQYF
TRBV5-6,.,TRBJ2-1,.,TGTGCCAGCAGCTTTAGAGTCAGGGATAACAATGAGCAGTTCTTC,CASSFRVRDNNEQFF
TRBV28,.,TRBJ1-2,TRBD1,TGTGCCAGCAGTCTCCTCGTGGGGACAGGATACAACTATGGCTACACCTTC,CASSLLVGTGYNYGYTF
TRBV5-1,.,TRBJ1-1,TRBD1,TGCGCCAGCAGCCCCCTGCAGGGGGCTGCCACTGAAGCTTTCTTT,CASSPLQGAATEAFF
TRBV5-1,.,TRBJ2-3,TRBD2,TGCGCCAGCAGCTTGGGAGTAGCGGGAGAGGGAGATACGCAGTATTTT,CASSLGVAGEGDTQYF
TRBV19,.,TRBJ2-7,TRBD1,TGTGCCACCGCGGACAGGGCCTACGAGCAGTACTTC,CATADRAYEQYF
TRBV10-3,.,TRBJ2-6,.,TGTGCCATCAGTGAGTTCGCAGAACGCTCTGGGGCCAACGTCCTGACTTTC,CAISEFAERSGANVLTF
TRBV5-1,once,TRBJ2-5,.,TGCGCCAGCAGCTTGGGGACCGTTCAAGAGACCCAGTACTTC,CASSLGTVQETQYF
TRBV11-2,once,TRBJ1-1,TRBD1,TGTGCCAGCAGCTCATCTCGGGACAGGGAAGCTTTCTTT,CASSSSRDREAFF
TRBV30,.,TRBJ2-3,.,TGTGCCTGGAATCGTCGGGGGCCCGCAGATACGCAGTATTTT,CAWNRRGPADTQYF
TRBV11-2,.,TRBJ1-5,.,TGTGCCAGCAGCTTAGAGGGGGGCAGCACCCAGCATTTT,CASSLEGGSTQHF
TRBV5-6,.,TRBJ2-3,.,TGTGCCAGCAGCCCTGGCACCAGAAGCACAGATACGCAGTATTTT,CASSPGTRSTDTQYF
TRBV28,.,TRBJ2-5,.,TGTGCCAGCAGTTTGATGTTAGAGACCCAGTACTTC,CASSLMLETQYF
TRBV7-8,.,TRBJ2-2,.,TGTGCCAGCAGCTCCCTGGTGGGTCATCCTAGTCGCACCGGGGAGCTGTTTTTT,CASSSLVGHPSRTGELFF
TRBV30,few,TRBJ1-2,TRBD1,TGTGCCTGGATTTCTGTGGTTGGACAGGGTAATGGCTACACCTTC,CAWISVVGQGNGYTF
TRBV28,once,TRBJ1-1,TRBD1,TGTGCCAGCAGGCGGGACAGGGAGGGCACTGAAGCTTTCTTT,CASRRDREGTEAFF
TRBV9,.,TRBJ2-2,.,TGTGCCAGCAGCGTAGGTGGCAGCACCGGGGAGCTGTTTTTT,CASSVGGSTGELFF
TRBV7-8,few,TRBJ1-4,TRBD1,TGTGCCAGCAGCTTAGACAGGGGTGAAAAACTGTTTTTT,CASSLDRGEKLFF
TRBV9,once,TRBJ1-1,.,TGTGCCAGCAGCGCCTCAGGGAGCCAGAACACTGAAGCTTTCTTT,CASSASGSQNTEAFF
TRBV9,.,TRBJ2-3,.,TGTGCCAGCAGCGTAGAGGGGGATACGCAGTATTTT,CASSVEGDTQYF